This T cell receptor beta chain was retrieved from a study of vaccination effects on CD4 cells after COVID-19. Overall study context: The median interval between the second dose and post-vaccine sampling was 72 days.

Libraries were prepared by immunoSEQ multiplex PCR; TCRdb keeps only in-frame clonotypes and omits some of them. Of 80,000 to 95,000 clones detected, over 75% appear once; the ten largest clones hold under 1.2%. CDR1 and CDR2 (germline): SGHTA, FQGNSA. The ends were cut back, 1 base at V and 3 bases at J, with 10 bases in the middle. The CDR3 loop spans 15 amino acids. Sequencing was preceded by expansion of antigen-specific CD4+ T cells with viral peptide pools in the ViraFEST assay. Around day 10 of culture, CD4+ T cells were separated out. Participants received two doses of either the BNT162b2 or mRNA-1273 vaccine. On this clone: Antigen: not known.

The sequencing here drew on CD4+ T cells from PBMCs cultured with HCoV-OC43 spike peptides, taken after COVID-19 vaccination. As to subset: HCoV-OC43 spike overlapping peptide pool stimulation. This chain joins TRBV7-2 and TRBJ1-3; D unclear. The TCR sequence derives from a human donor who received a COVID-19 vaccine. In nucleotides, the CDR3 is TGTGCCAGCAGCTTAGTGGCGGGTAATGGAAACACCATATATTTT. Translation: CASSLVAGNGNTIYF.